This T cell receptor beta chain is drawn from a study of graft-versus-host responses after intestinal transplantation. Study context: For about three years after anti-thymocyte globulin induction, all recipients took tacrolimus and steroids.

TCRdb's copy holds only in-frame clones and misses some; the assay was immunoSEQ multiplex PCR. Of tens of thousands of clones listed, around 94% are singletons. General observations from the study: Early declines in HvG clones that occurred post-transplant were associated with peak circulating GvH clone levels. Marrow from the recipient contained GvH clones, some of which had appeared first in ileum or blood.

CDR1 SGHTA and CDR2 FQGTGA come from the germline V gene. The CDR3 is 13 amino acids. Turning to this clone: Its antigen remains unidentified.

The chain couples TRBV7-3 to TRBJ2-5; the D gene is possibly TRBD2 (6 bases). Judging by the DNA end, TRBJ2-7 fits better; the J call may be wrong. The origin of this receptor is a human patient who received an intestinal transplant, so some T cells may come from the graft donor. This specimen consisted of PBMCs, obtained 16 days after intestinal transplant. The CDR3 DNA is TGTGCCAGCAGCTCGCTAGCGCGCTACGAGCAGTACTTC. Translation: CASSSLARYEQYF.